This T cell receptor beta chain is drawn from a study of blood T cell repertoires in COVID-19. As for the study in general: Sites across the United States, Italy and Spain contributed samples from acute and convalescent COVID-19. Sample material is recorded as cDNA or gDNA derived from T cells, B-cell-depleted T cells, or PBMCs.

This clone is a singleton in its sample. An end of the junction differs from the germline gene, which may be a read error. The germline gives CDR1 LGHDT, CDR2 YNNKEL (reference sequence). The CDR3 totals 14 residues. Source study methods: Amplifying reference gene primers gave estimates of nucleated cell counts. Sequencing was performed with immunoSEQ multiplex PCR; in TCRdb, only in-frame clones are kept and a portion is missing. The V and J calls and clone size are taken from that table; D and trimming were inferred from the DNA. The sample lists under 200,000 clones, over 75% occurring once. The sequencing sample was made of peripheral blood. The clonotype was recovered from a man between 65 and 85 years old with active or convalescent COVID-19. The rearrangement links TRBV3-1 (or the pseudogene TRBV3-2) to TRBJ1-6, with 8 bases fitting TRBD1. CDR3 sequence (DNA): TGTGTCAGCAGCAGGACAGGGTCTCATTCACCCCTCCACTTT. Translating gives CVSSRTGSHSPLHF.